The 24 T cell receptor beta chains below come from one sample, sequenced in a study of blood T cell repertoires in COVID-19. Some clones are missing from TCRdb's copy, which holds only in-frame ones; the method was immunoSEQ multiplex PCR. The profile shows about 150,000 clones, approximately 80% of them singletons. The specimen sequenced was PBMCs or T cells enriched from blood (not recorded which). The receptors originated from a woman in her fifties or sixties who had recovered from COVID-19.

This chain joins TRBV3-1 (or the pseudogene TRBV3-2) and TRBJ2-7; 12 bases align to TRBD1. This CDR3 is 16 amino acids long. V was clipped by 1 base and J by 5 bases; unmatched bases: 6. Per germline, CDR1 LGHDT and CDR2 YNNKEL (reference sequence). In DNA form, the CDR3 reads TGTGCCAGCAGCCAAGTGGGACAGGGGGCGGACCACGAGCAGTACTTC. This translates into CASSQVGQGADHEQYF.

The chain links TRBV7-9 to TRBJ2-6; tentatively, D is TRBD2 (5 bases). Trimming took off 1 base at V and 2 bases at J, with 6 bases between the two ends. Germline CDR1 is SEHNR and CDR2 is FQNEAQ (reference sequence). The CDR3 has 15 amino acids. CDR3 sequence reads: CASSLGGPGANVLTF. In DNA, the CDR3 is TGTGCCAGCAGCTTAGGAGGGCCTGGGGCCAACGTCCTGACTTTC.

This clone was seen only a few times. V is TRBV19 and J is TRBJ2-7; 8 bases fit TRBD1. Trimming removed 6 bases from V and 2 bases from J; junction bases left unmatched: 12. In germline, CDR1 is LNHDA, CDR2 SQIVND (reference sequence). The CDR3 extends over 16 amino acids. Written as DNA, the CDR3 is TGTGCCAGTAGCAAAGGGACAGGCCGTATTCCCTACGAGCAGTACTTC. Translated, it gives CASSKGTGRIPYEQYF.

J is TRBJ2-5 and V is TRBV5-1; perhaps TRBD1 as D (6 bases). Trimming took off 0 bases at V and 3 bases at J, with 6 bases between the two ends. This CDR3 comprises 13 residues. Germline V gene lookup returns CDR1 SGHRS and CDR2 YFSETQ. In DNA, the CDR3 is TGCGCCAGCAGCTTGGGGACAGAAGAGACCCAGTACTTC. It translates to CASSLGTEETQYF.

The J gene is TRBJ1-1, the V gene TRBV28; a weak D match, TRBD1 (6 bases). Trimming stripped 10 bases from V and 1 base from J, with 10 bases between. The CDR3 runs to 12 residues. Germline lookup yields CDR1 MDHEN and CDR2 SYDVKM. The CDR3 loop is CATPGANTEAFF. The DNA of the CDR3 is TGTGCCACTCCAGGGGCGAACACTGAAGCTTTCTTT.

The chain links TRBV7-6 to TRBJ1-5; D is undetermined. This CDR3 comprises 14 residues. Trimming shortened V by 5 bases and J by 2 bases, and 10 bases separated the two germline ends. Germline V gene data show CDR1 as SGHVS and CDR2 as FNYEAQ. CDR3 region: CASSVDGGNQPQHF. The DNA for the CDR3 is TGTGCCAGCAGCGTAGACGGGGGCAATCAGCCCCAGCATTTT.

The V call is TRBV5-1, the J call TRBJ2-3; 11 bases agree with TRBD2. V lost 3 bases, J lost 6 bases, and 9 bases stayed unmatched. CDR1 is SGHRS and CDR2 is YFSETQ in the germline V gene. The CDR3 runs to 16 residues. The CDR3 region is CASSWGTSGVRDTQYF. In DNA form, the CDR3 reads TGCGCCAGCAGCTGGGGGACTAGCGGTGTCCGTGATACGCAGTATTTT.

This chain joins TRBV6-5 and TRBJ1-2, with D tentatively TRBD1 (5 bases). This CDR3 region has 13 residues. The V gene lost 7 bases and the J gene lost 5 bases, with 14 bases spanning the gap. Germline CDR1 reads MNHEY; CDR2 reads SVGAGI. The CDR3 is CASTPTASYGYTF. CDR3 nucleotide sequence: TGTGCCAGCACCCCGACAGCCTCATATGGCTACACCTTC.

The chain couples TRBV13 to TRBJ2-5; 7 positions match TRBD2. Trimming removed 2 bases from V and 5 bases from J; junction bases left unmatched: 5. The CDR3 has 14 amino acids. Germline CDR1 reads PRHDT; CDR2 reads FYEKMQ (reference sequence). CDR3 in amino acids: CASSLRKGGETQYF. CDR3 bases: TGTGCCAGCAGCTTAAGAAAGGGAGGGGAGACCCAGTACTTC. The variable domain in full, with the rest retrieved from reference TRBV13 and TRBJ2-5, is AAGVIQSPRHLIKEKRETATLKCYPIPRHDTVYWYQQGPGQDPQFLISFYEKMQSDKGSIPDRFSAQQFSDYHSELNMSSLELGDSALYFCASSLRKGGETQYFGPGTRLLVL.

V gene TRBV6-4 combines with J gene TRBJ1-2, with 12 bases that match TRBD1. V lost 4 bases and J lost 4; bases outside the gene matches: 7. This CDR3 has 16 amino acids. CDR1 and CDR2 from the germline V gene are MRHNA and SNTAGT. The CDR3 loop is CASSGDRGRRCYGYTF. The CDR3 nucleotides read TGTGCCAGCAGTGGGGACAGGGGGCGAAGATGCTATGGCTACACCTTC.

The genes are TRBV15 and TRBJ2-1; D remains unclear. Germline lookup yields CDR1 LNHNV and CDR2 YYDKDF (reference sequence). This CDR3 is built from 12 residues. V was trimmed by 3 bases and J by 13 bases, leaving 13 bases between them. In DNA form, the CDR3 reads TGTGCCACCAGCAGGCCCAGAGGAGAACAGTTCTTC. Translating it yields CATSRPRGEQFF.

CDR3 nucleotides: TGTGCCAGCAGCTTAGCCGGGGGGGCCACAGATACGCAGTATTTT. This translates into CASSLAGGATDTQYF. The chain is built from TRBV7-6 and TRBJ2-3, with 8 bases that match TRBD2. The germline CDR1 and CDR2 sequences are SGHVS and FNYEAQ. V lost 0 bases and J lost 2; bases outside the gene matches: 1. The CDR3 is 15 amino acids.

The J gene is TRBJ2-2, the V gene TRBV14; D not resolved. V lost 1 base and J lost 7, with 7 bases in between. There are 13 residues in the CDR3. Per germline, CDR1 SGHDN and CDR2 FVKESK. This chain's CDR3 is CASSQVSFGELFF. In DNA form, the CDR3 reads TGTGCCAGCAGCCAAGTCAGTTTCGGGGAGCTGTTTTTT.

J is TRBJ2-5 and V is TRBV6-1, with D possibly TRBD1 on 5 matching bases. Germline V gene data show CDR1 as MNHNS and CDR2 as SASEGT. This CDR3 has 15 amino acids. V was clipped by 3 bases and J by 5 bases, with 16 bases between them. CDR3: CASSEGQGRWETQYF. CDR3 coding DNA: TGTGCCAGCAGTGAGGGTCAGGGCCGGTGGGAGACCCAGTACTTC.

This clone has at least ten counts. The chain links TRBV9 to TRBJ2-3, with D unresolved. Per the germline V gene, CDR1 is SGDLS and CDR2 is YYNGEE. There are 16 residues in the CDR3. Between the trimmed V and J ends, which lost 0 bases and 3 bases, there was a span of 14 bases. The CDR3 bases are TGTGCCAGCAGCGTAGGCCAACTGCTAGGAACAGATACGCAGTATTTT. Translation gives CASSVGQLLGTDTQYF.

This clone was counted ten times or more. This rearrangement joins TRBV28 to TRBJ2-3; 8 bases are a match to TRBD2. Germline V gene lookup returns CDR1 MDHEN and CDR2 SYDVKM. Losses at the gene ends were 3 bases for V and 0 bases for J; bases not matched to a gene: 11. CDR3 length equals 18 residues. This CDR3 reads CASSFRYGAGGSTDTQYF. DNA of the CDR3: TGTGCCAGCAGTTTTCGGTATGGGGCGGGGGGAAGCACAGATACGCAGTATTTT.

This clone was detected only once. CDR3 DNA sequence: TGCGCCAGCAGCCTCGGGACAGGGAAGGGGACTGAAGCTTTCTTT. As protein: CASSLGTGKGTEAFF. The chain joins TRBV5-1 to TRBJ1-1; 9 bases match TRBD1. This CDR3 has 15 residues. Germline CDR1 is SGHRS and CDR2 is YFSETQ. The J segment lost 5 bases and the V segment lost 4 bases, leaving 9 bases of the junction unmatched.

This clone was found a few times. V usage is TRBV3-1 (or the pseudogene TRBV3-2) and J usage is TRBJ2-1; D ambiguous. V was shortened by 1 base and J by 7 bases, with 14 bases between the two germline ends. There are 15 residues in the CDR3. Germline-derived CDR1 and CDR2 are LGHDT and YNNKEL (reference sequence). The CDR3 reads CASSQGSQGLNEQFF. The CDR3 DNA reads as TGTGCCAGCAGCCAAGGGAGTCAAGGCCTGAATGAGCAGTTCTTC.

The chain recombines TRBV18 with TRBJ2-7; perhaps TRBD1 as D (5 bases). CDR3 size: 12 residues. The germline CDR1 and CDR2 sequences are KGHSH and LQKENI. V was cut by 5 bases and J by 3 bases, with 8 bases left in between. The CDR3 protein is CASSAGHYEQYF. Here the CDR3 DNA reads TGTGCCAGCTCAGCTGGACACTACGAGCAGTACTTC. Variable domain in full (rest from reference TRBV18 and TRBJ2-7): NAGVMQNPRHLVRRRGQEARLRCSPMKGHSHVYWYRQLPEEGLKFMVYLQKENIIDESGMPKERFSAEFPKEGPSILRIQQVVRGDSAAYFCASSAGHYEQYFGPGTRLTVT.

V is TRBV5-1 and J is TRBJ2-2, with TRBD1 identical over 7 bases. The V gene end was trimmed by 4 bases and the J gene end by 5 bases; junction bases not matched to a gene: 8. Germline assignment: CDR1 SGHRS and CDR2 YFSETQ. The CDR3 has 15 residues. The DNA of the CDR3 is TGCGCCAGCAGCCATAGACAGGGTGGTACCGGGGAGCTGTTTTTT. This encodes CASSHRQGGTGELFF. The full variable domain, its missing parts supplied by reference TRBV5-1 and TRBJ2-2, is KAGVTQTPRYLIKTRGQQVTLSCSPISGHRSVSWYQQTPGQGLQFLFEYFSETQRNKGNFPGRFSGRQFSNSRSEMNVSTLELGDSALYLCASSHRQGGTGELFFGEGSRLTVL.

This chain uses TRBV13 with TRBJ2-2; no firm D call. The germline CDR1 and CDR2 sequences are PRHDT and FYEKMQ (reference sequence). V shed 0 bases and J shed 1 base, with 3 bases lying between them. This CDR3 contains 14 residues. CDR3 loop: CASSLGRNTGELFF. The DNA of the CDR3 is TGTGCCAGCAGCTTAGGCCGGAACACCGGGGAGCTGTTTTTT. The full variable domain, completed using reference TRBV13 and TRBJ2-2, is AAGVIQSPRHLIKEKRETATLKCYPIPRHDTVYWYQQGPGQDPQFLISFYEKMQSDKGSIPDRFSAQQFSDYHSELNMSSLELGDSALYFCASSLGRNTGELFFGEGSRLTVL.

The rearrangement uses TRBV6-2 or TRBV6-3 and TRBJ1-1; a possible D gene is TRBD1 (6 bases). CDR3 length: 14 amino acids. V lost 4 bases and J lost 1, with 10 bases in between. Germline values: CDR1 MNHEY, CDR2 SVGEGT. This CDR3 reads CASSFLRGNTEAFF. CDR3 DNA sequence: TGTGCCAGCAGTTTCCTCAGGGGGAACACTGAAGCTTTCTTT.

This chain connects TRBV10-1 to TRBJ1-5; D call uncertain. This CDR3 is built from 13 residues. With 4 bases removed from V and 6 bases from J, the gap between germline ends came to 10 bases. Germline V gene lookup returns CDR1 WNHNN and CDR2 SYGVQD (reference sequence). The DNA for the CDR3 is TGCGCCAGCAGTGGGAGAGAGGGTCAGCCCCAGCATTTT. Its protein is CASSGREGQPQHF.

In DNA, the CDR3 is TGTGCCAGCAGCCTAAACAATCAGCCCCAGCATTTT. Its protein is CASSLNNQPQHF. The chain is built from TRBV28 and TRBJ1-5; D remains ambiguous. V was cut by 6 bases and J by 3 bases, with 6 bases left in between. From germline, CDR1 is MDHEN and CDR2 SYDVKM. CDR3 length equals 12 residues. The complete variable domain, with remaining parts taken from reference TRBV28 and TRBJ1-5, reads DVKVTQSSRYLVKRTGEKVFLECVQDMDHENMFWYRQDPGLGLRLIYFSYDVKMKEKGDIPEGYSVSREKKERFSLILESASTNQTSMYLCASSLNNQPQHFGDGTRLSIL.